Reported below is one TCR beta chain. The antigen is unknown. This sample stems from a study of blood T cells in healthy people across ages. Study-level points and caveats: The CMV status of each donor remained undetermined, and this could have confounded shifts in expanded clonotypes.

Alongside a J-beta primer mix, a sample-barcoded 5' primer served in a second PCR lasting about 7 to 11 cycles. TCRdb used MiXCR to reprocess the 5' RACE reads, holding one entry per CDR3 protein. The data contain about 680,000 distinct CDR3 sequences, 45% to 50% of them singletons. This CDR3 region has 14 residues. J gave up 4 bases and V 3 bases, and 4 bases lay outside the gene matches. In germline, CDR1 is KGHSH, CDR2 LQKENI. The sequence was obtained from a woman in her sixties or seventies in good health. Input material: blood. This rearrangement joins TRBV18 to TRBJ1-2; TRBD1 agrees at 8 bases. In DNA form, the CDR3 reads TGTGCCAGCTCACCGGGACAGGAGATCTATGGCTACACCTTC. Translated: CASSPGQEIYGYTF.